This entry lists 4 T cell receptor beta chains sequenced from one sample in a study of memory CD8 T cells in hepatitis C reinfection. Sample time point: pre-reinfection, 55 to 20 weeks before reinfection detection. The sorted cells went straight to TCR sequencing with no prior in vitro expansion. Assay used: immunoSEQ multiplex PCR; TCRdb lists only in-frame clones, some missing. The sample includes approximately 50,000 clones, roughly 89% of them seen just once. Sequenced sample: naive CD8+ T cells sorted from blood. All receptors come from a man aged 18 to 29 with hepatitis C virus infection.

The rearrangement uses TRBV7-9 and TRBJ2-7, with D possibly matching TRBD1 (6 bases). The CDR3 covers 15 residues. CDR1 and CDR2 from the germline V gene are SEHNR and FQNEAQ (reference sequence). Trimming took off 5 bases at V and 1 base at J, with 15 bases between the two ends. CDR3 sequence (DNA): TGTGCCAGCAGCACCCTCGACAGGCGTTCCTACGAGCAGTACTTC. Translation gives CASSTLDRRSYEQYF.

This rearrangement joins TRBV4-1 to TRBJ2-7; weak D call: TRBD1 (5 bases). The CDR3 loop spans 14 amino acids. Germline values: CDR1 MGHRA, CDR2 YSYEKL. V lost 1 base, J lost 3 bases, and 10 bases lay in between. The CDR3 protein is CASSQGGQGYEQYF. DNA for the CDR3: TGCGCCAGCAGCCAAGGGGGCCAGGGCTACGAGCAGTACTTC.

The chain links TRBV27 to TRBJ2-5; D perhaps matches TRBD2 (5 bases). The DNA end is more similar to TRBJ2-7, so the J call may be wrong. The length of the CDR3 is 15 residues. The V gene's germline CDR1 is MNHEY and CDR2 SMNVEV (reference sequence). In DNA, the CDR3 is TGTGCCAGCAGTCCTACCCCTTTGGGGAGCGACGAGCAGTACTTC. Its protein product is CASSPTPLGSDEQYF.

Comments on this clone: Other nucleotide sequences in the sample specify the same CDR3. The chain combines TRBV27 with TRBJ1-5; D uncertain. The V end lost 2 bases, the J end lost 0 bases, and 8 bases lay between the germline ends. Germline V lookup: CDR1 MNHEY, CDR2 SMNVEV (reference sequence). The CDR3 runs 15 residues. CDR3 in DNA: TGTGCCAGCAGTTTAACAGCTTATAGCAATCAGCCCCAGCATTTT. This sequence encodes CASSLTAYSNQPQHF.